This T cell receptor (beta chain) came from a study of cytomegalovirus exposure and HLA in healthy donors. Findings and caveats of the study: Relative to equally common others, HLA-associated TCR beta chains showed greater clonal expansion in a later analysis. On later analysis, the bulk of CMV-associated TCR beta chains appeared to be HLA-restricted. A later analysis showed TCR association rates differing by HLA locus, peaking at DRB1 and lowest at HLA-C.

A word on this clone: Its specificity is not known.

The PCR made use of 60 Vbeta and 13 Jbeta primers. In the source study's methods: The count from a later analysis was 65 million to 90 million unique TCR beta chains, around 11 million of them shared. Here immunoSEQ multiplex PCR was the method, and the copy in TCRdb shows in-frame clones only, minus some. Clonal size and the V and J genes are those of that table, whereas D and trimming came from the DNA. The specimen's table records around 140,000 clones. This CDR3 has 15 amino acids. Trimming took 7 bases from V and 6 from J, leaving 21 bases between them. Looked up from germline, CDR1 is MDHEN and CDR2 is SYDVKM.

V usage is TRBV28 and J usage is TRBJ1-2, with D uncertain. This sequence was found in a woman aged 40 to 55 in good health and CMV-seropositive. The sample consisted of PBMCs. CDR3 nucleotide sequence: TGTGCCAGCATTATCCTCCTAGGGAGGGAGGATGGCTACACCTTC. It encodes CASIILLGREDGYTF.